Presented here are 15 T cell receptor beta chains from one specimen sequenced in a study of T-cell memory formation after mild COVID-19. TCRdb ran MiXCR on the 5' RACE reads and lists one entry per CDR3 protein. The sample has around 55,000 distinct CDR3 sequences, around 9.5% seen once. The source material was PBMCs or a T cell subset sorted from them (not recorded which). The receptor set was obtained from a man younger than 35 who had mild COVID-19 (a few samples of this study predate the infection). Cell type and time point are not known.

This clonotype occurred a few times. The J gene is TRBJ1-1, the V gene TRBV5-5, with 7 bases aligning to TRBD1. The CDR3 is 16 residues long. After removal of 0 bases from V and 0 bases from J, the junction contained 5 bases not matched to a gene. The V gene's germline CDR1 is SGHKS and CDR2 YYEKEE (reference sequence). CDR3 protein: CASSLVGGGLNTEAFF. The CDR3 DNA is TGTGCCAGCAGCTTGGTCGGAGGGGGCCTGAACACTGAAGCTTTCTTT. Full variable domain (remainder filled in from reference TRBV5-5 and TRBJ1-1): DAGVTQSPTHLIKTRGQQVTLRCSPISGHKSVSWYQQVLGQGPQFIFQYYEKEERGRGNFPDRFSARQFPNYSSELNVNALLLGDSALYLCASSLVGGGLNTEAFFGQGTRLTVV.

This clonotype was counted ten times or more. The chain links TRBV7-2 to TRBJ2-1; TRBD2 matches 10 bases. The CDR3 is 16 residues long. V lost 0 bases to trimming and J lost 6 bases; unmatched junction nucleotides: 5. Germline V gene data show CDR1 as SGHTA and CDR2 as FQGNSA. Here the CDR3 reads CASSLAVSGGRNEQFF. DNA for the CDR3: TGTGCCAGCAGCTTAGCGGTTAGCGGGGGGCGCAATGAGCAGTTCTTC.

The table lists this clonotype with many counts. V and J are TRBV7-2 and TRBJ2-5; TRBD2 matches 8 bases. J was trimmed by 4 bases and V by 5 bases; bases with no gene match: 3. This CDR3 is 13 amino acids long. Germline-derived CDR1 and CDR2 are SGHTA and FQGNSA. The CDR3 region is CASSARGGETQYF. CDR3 DNA: TGTGCCAGCAGCGCCCGGGGGGGAGAGACCCAGTACTTC.

The chain links TRBV20-1 to TRBJ1-4; a weak D match, TRBD1 (6 bases). The CDR3 consists of 14 residues. Germline assignment: CDR1 DFQATT and CDR2 SNEGSKA (reference sequence). Trimming left V 5 bases short and J 5 bases short, with 15 bases between. CDR3 amino acids: CSAYDSQGNEKLFF. In DNA form, the CDR3 reads TGCAGTGCTTATGACAGTCAGGGGAATGAAAAACTGTTTTTT.

CDR3 amino acids: CSAMDRGPGANVLTF. The DNA for the CDR3 is TGCAGTGCTATGGACAGGGGGCCTGGGGCCAACGTCCTGACTTTC. The chain is built from TRBV20-1 and TRBJ2-6; TRBD1 aligns across 11 bases. CDR3 size: 15 residues. The V gene end was trimmed by 4 bases and the J gene end by 2 bases; junction bases not matched to a gene: 1. Germline CDR1 reads DFQATT; CDR2 reads SNEGSKA (reference sequence).

This clonotype turned up a few times. The chain is built from TRBV14 and TRBJ2-3; D gene ambiguous. Germline V gene lookup returns CDR1 SGHDN and CDR2 FVKESK. The V gene lost 1 base and the J gene lost 5 bases, with 13 bases spanning the gap. This CDR3 is 15 amino acids long. The CDR3 region is CASSQVQSRRDTQYF. CDR3 in DNA: TGTGCCAGCAGCCAAGTTCAATCTAGAAGAGATACGCAGTATTTT. Full variable domain (missing parts from reference TRBV14 and TRBJ2-3): EAGVTQFPSHSVIEKGQTVTLRCDPISGHDNLYWYRRVMGKEIKFLLHFVKESKQDESGMPNNRFLAERTGGTYSTLKVQPAELEDSGVYFCASSQVQSRRDTQYFGPGTRLTVL.

This clonotype has at least ten counts. The gene calls are TRBV5-1 and TRBJ2-2; D is uncertain. The CDR3 extends over 14 amino acids. Germline V gives CDR1 SGHRS, CDR2 YFSETQ. V lost 4 bases and J lost 2, with 9 bases in between. The CDR3 here is CASSAEINTGELFF. CDR3 in DNA: TGCGCCAGCAGCGCAGAGATCAACACCGGGGAGCTGTTTTTT.

The chain is built from TRBV9 and TRBJ1-1; weak D call: TRBD1 (5 bases). The CDR3 is 15 amino acids. The germline V gene has CDR1 SGDLS and CDR2 YYNGEE. V was clipped by 2 bases and J by 1 base, with 12 bases between them. The CDR3 reads CASSVGDLGNTEAFF. Written as DNA, the CDR3 is TGTGCCAGCAGCGTCGGGGACCTCGGGAACACTGAAGCTTTCTTT.

V gene TRBV12-3 or TRBV12-4 combines with J gene TRBJ2-7; TRBD2 matches at 13 bases. The CDR3 has 14 amino acids. V was clipped by 5 bases and J by 6 bases; unmatched bases: 4. The CDR3 loop is CASSMTSGGSEQYF. Written as DNA, the CDR3 is TGTGCCAGCAGTATGACTAGCGGGGGGTCCGAGCAGTACTTC.

This clonotype was observed at least ten times. The genes are TRBV20-1 and TRBJ2-5, with D tentatively TRBD1 (6 bases). The V end lost 0 bases, the J end lost 1 base, and 12 bases lay between the germline ends. Germline V CDR1 and CDR2: DFQATT, SNEGSKA (reference sequence). This CDR3 has 15 amino acids. CDR3 protein: CSARDRQGTQETQYF. DNA of the CDR3: TGCAGTGCTAGAGATCGGCAGGGGACCCAAGAGACCCAGTACTTC.

The chain links TRBV7-9 to TRBJ2-2; 10 bases map to TRBD2. V shed 4 bases and J 1 base; nucleotides not matched to a gene: 3. Germline V gene data show CDR1 as SEHNR and CDR2 as FQNEAQ (reference sequence). This CDR3 has 16 amino acids. The CDR3, as DNA: TGTGCCAGCAGCTCCAGACTAGCGGGGAACACCGGGGAGCTGTTTTTT. This translates into CASSSRLAGNTGELFF.

This clonotype was seen many times. CDR3 amino acids: CASNHPNTGELFF. CDR3 coding DNA: TGTGCCAGCAACCACCCGAACACCGGGGAGCTGTTTTTT. This chain connects TRBV6-2 or TRBV6-3 to TRBJ2-2; D is ambiguous. This CDR3 is built from 13 residues. V was clipped by 7 bases and J by 0 bases, with 6 bases between them. The germline V gene has CDR1 MNHEY and CDR2 SVGEGT.

This rearrangement joins TRBV6-6 to TRBJ1-5; D unresolved. The germline V gene has CDR1 MNHNY and CDR2 SVGAGI (reference sequence). This CDR3 region has 14 residues. Trimming cost V 0 bases and J 7 bases, with 10 bases left between them. This CDR3 reads CASSYSAGRQPQHF. In DNA form, the CDR3 reads TGTGCCAGCAGTTACTCGGCAGGACGACAGCCCCAGCATTTT.

Within the sample, this clonotype is medium-sized. CDR3 sequence (DNA): TGTGCCAGCAGACAGGAAGAGGTCGGGACAGCTAGCACAGATACGCAGTATTTT. Encoded protein: CASRQEEVGTASTDTQYF. V gene TRBV12-3 or TRBV12-4 combines with J gene TRBJ2-3; 7 nucleotides agree with TRBD1. The CDR3 contains 18 residues. After removal of 6 bases from V and 0 bases from J, the junction contained 15 bases not matched to a gene.

This clonotype was observed a few times. The V call is TRBV29-1, the J call TRBJ2-1; D may be TRBD2 (6 bases). The CDR3 contains 13 residues. Germline CDR1 is SQVTM and CDR2 is ANQGSEA. The germline V and J ends were trimmed by 4 bases and 9 bases, with 16 bases remaining between them. As DNA, the CDR3 is TGCAGCGTTGCCCGGGGGTCGGTTGGTGAGCAGTTCTTC. It specifies CSVARGSVGEQFF.